One and the same sample provided the 8 T cell receptor beta chains below, sequenced in a study of post-analysis software for immune sequencing data. The study, taken as a whole, reports: TRBV5-6, TRBV5-1 and TRBV20-1 belonged to a set of about five TRBV segments that were more frequent in patients than controls.

Unique molecular identifiers featured in each of the TCR beta cDNA libraries. MiXCR, applied by TCRdb to the PCR reads, yields one record per CDR3 protein. The sample yields hundreds of thousands of distinct CDR3 sequences, approximately 60% seen once. For these receptors, no antigen is known. The sequenced sample was blood. These receptor sequences come from a girl aged 2-10 years with multiple sclerosis.

The V gene is TRBV20-1, the J gene TRBJ2-3; TRBD1 agrees at 10 bases. The CDR3 is made up of 16 amino acids. From germline, CDR1 is DFQATT and CDR2 SNEGSKA (reference sequence). J gave up 6 bases and V 4 bases, and 13 bases lay outside the gene matches. CDR3 in amino acids: CSATHLGTGVRDTQYF. The CDR3 region has the DNA TGCAGTGCTACGCATCTGGGGACAGGGGTCCGGGATACGCAGTATTTT.

V is TRBV10-3 and J is TRBJ1-5; D not resolved. V was trimmed by 4 bases and J by 3 bases, leaving 7 bases between them. CDR1 and CDR2 from the germline V gene are ENHRY and SYGVKD. The CDR3 length is 13 residues. DNA for the CDR3: TGTGCCATCAGTGGACAAAACAATCAGCCCCAGCATTTT. Translation gives CAISGQNNQPQHF.

There are a few counts of this clonotype. V and J are TRBV5-6 and TRBJ2-1, with a weak D call TRBD2 (5 bases). This CDR3 has 14 residues. Germline CDR1 is SGHDT and CDR2 is YYEEEE. V was trimmed by 6 bases and J by 2 bases, leaving 12 bases between them. The CDR3 loop reads CASTPIGAYNEQFF. The CDR3 DNA reads TGTGCCAGCACCCCCATCGGGGCCTACAATGAGCAGTTCTTC.

The CDR3 DNA sequence: TGTGCCAGCAGCACAAAACAGGGGGCAAGGGAGACCCAGTACTTC. It yields the protein CASSTKQGARETQYF. The rearrangement links TRBV11-3 to TRBJ2-5; 9 bases align to TRBD1. CDR3 size: 15 residues. J was trimmed by 5 bases and V by 5 bases; bases with no gene match: 9. CDR1 is SGHNT, CDR2 YENEEA, per germline.

This rearrangement joins TRBV20-1 to TRBJ2-7; D perhaps matches TRBD1 (7 bases). The J call could be wrong; TRBJ2-5 is a better fit for the DNA end. The length of the CDR3 is 13 residues. Germline CDR1 reads DFQATT; CDR2 reads SNEGSKA (reference sequence). CDR3 residues: CSTGSPGGETQYF. CDR3 nucleotide sequence: TGCAGTACGGGGTCACCAGGGGGGGAGACCCAGTACTTC.

This chain uses TRBV5-1 with TRBJ2-1; 7 positions match TRBD2. Looked up from germline, CDR1 is SGHRS and CDR2 is YFSETQ. The CDR3 sequence is 15 residues long. Trimming took 0 bases from V and 9 from J; bases not matched to a gene: 9. CDR3 residues: CASSLAIKPGGEQFF. In DNA form, the CDR3 reads TGCGCCAGCAGCTTGGCCATTAAGCCGGGAGGTGAGCAGTTCTTC.

Here the CDR3 DNA reads TGTGCCAGCAGCGTAGGACTTCAGGGCTACACCTTC. Translating it yields CASSVGLQGYTF. The rearrangement joins TRBV9 to TRBJ1-2; D is uncertain. This CDR3 has 12 amino acids. The V gene's germline CDR1 is SGDLS and CDR2 YYNGEE. Trimming removed 0 bases at V and 8 bases at J, with 8 bases between.

The chain recombines TRBV29-1 with TRBJ2-5; 7 bases are shared with TRBD1. Germline CDR1 SQVTM, CDR2 ANQGSEA. J lost 2 bases, V lost 8 bases, and 5 bases had no gene match. This CDR3 has 12 amino acids. CDR3 nucleotides: TGCAGCACGACAGGGCCGCAAGAGACCCAGTACTTC. It translates to CSTTGPQETQYF. Based on the CDR3 plus reference TRBV29-1 and TRBJ2-5, the full variable domain is SAVISQKPSRDICQRGTSLTIQCQVDSQVTMMFWYRQQPGQSLTLIATANQGSEATYESGFVIDKFPISRPNLTFSTLTVSNMSPEDSSIYLCSTTGPQETQYFGPGTRLLVL.